What follows describes a single TCR beta chain. This sample is drawn from a study of blood T cell repertoires in COVID-19. Across the whole study: Material from acute and convalescent COVID-19 was sourced from the United States, Italy and Spain. Sources were T cells, B-cell-depleted T cells, or PBMCs; the material itself was cDNA or gDNA.

This CDR3 spans 17 amino acids. V gave up 3 bases and J gave up 8 bases; unmatched junction bases: 14. Germline CDR1 is KGHSH and CDR2 is LQKENI. Original data processing: The assay estimated nucleated cells by amplifying reference gene primers. Data came from immunoSEQ multiplex PCR; TCRdb stores just in-frame clones and leaves some out. Clonal size and the V and J genes are those of that table, whereas D and trimming came from the DNA. The sample records about 380,000 clones, 85% being singletons. What was sequenced was peripheral blood. The origin of this receptor is a woman aged 18-29 years with acute or convalescent COVID-19. The genes are TRBV18 and TRBJ2-1; 9 bases fit TRBD2. The CDR3 region is CASSPAGRGGIGDEQFF. The CDR3 region has the DNA TGTGCCAGCTCACCGGCCGGGCGGGGGGGAATCGGCGATGAGCAGTTCTTC.